Below are 9 T cell receptor beta chains sequenced from a single sample in a study of regulatory T cells in long-lasting Graves disease. Through Arm-PCR of CDR3 regions and iRepertoire HTBI primers, TCR beta libraries were built. TCRdb re-called the multiplex PCR reads through MiXCR, storing one row per CDR3 protein. The sample lists 620,000 or so distinct CDR3 sequences, about 15% occurring once. Noted time point: newly diagnosed GD, antithyroid drugs for less than 3 months. The authors made the TCR library using RNA they extracted from PBMCs. These sequences were also reported in another study, on T cells in Graves' hyperthyroidism and ophthalmopathy.

Sample: peripheral blood mononuclear cells (PBMCs), taken at new diagnosis, from a patient treated with antithyroid drugs. Receptor source: a woman under 40 with Graves disease.

In its sample, this clonotype was seen many times. This sequence joins TRBV12-3 or TRBV12-4 and TRBJ1-5; a possible D gene is TRBD1 (5 bases). The CDR3 is 12 amino acids. With 6 bases removed from V and 6 bases from J, the gap between germline ends came to 9 bases. This CDR3 is CASRAGFQPQHF. Here the CDR3 DNA reads TGTGCCAGCAGAGCAGGGTTTCAGCCCCAGCATTTT.

This clonotype was counted many times. The chain uses TRBV7-9 and TRBJ1-5; 9 positions agree with TRBD1. Germline CDR1 reads SEHNR; CDR2 reads FQNEAQ (reference sequence). Losses at the gene ends were 2 bases for V and 6 bases for J; bases not matched to a gene: 11. This CDR3 is built from 17 residues. In DNA form, the CDR3 reads TGTGCCAGCAGCTTATGGGTTGGGACAGGGACTTCTCAGCCCCAGCATTTT. As protein: CASSLWVGTGTSQPQHF.

This chain joins TRBV28 and TRBJ2-7; D may be TRBD1 (7 bases). Trimming cost V 4 bases and J 5 bases, with 12 bases left between them. This CDR3 is 13 amino acids long. The germline V gene has CDR1 MDHEN and CDR2 SYDVKM. The CDR3 sequence: CASSSGGTDEQYF. The CDR3 DNA sequence: TGTGCCAGCAGTTCAGGAGGGACAGACGAGCAGTACTTC.

This clonotype was seen at least ten times. This rearrangement joins TRBV2 to TRBJ2-4; perhaps TRBD2 as D (5 bases). Germline V CDR1 and CDR2: SNHLY, FYNNEI. The V end was cut by 6 bases, the J end by 7 bases, with 13 bases between. The CDR3 extends over 13 amino acids. In nucleotides, the CDR3 is TGTGCCAGCAGGGAGAGGGAGTTTAACATTCAGTACTTC. This gives the protein CASREREFNIQYF.

This clonotype was seen ten or more times. J is TRBJ1-5 and V is TRBV2, with 8 bases identical to TRBD1. From germline, CDR1 is SNHLY and CDR2 FYNNEI. CDR3 size: 15 residues. The ends lost 4 bases at V and 3 bases at J; junction bases unmatched: 5. The CDR3 DNA reads TGTGCCAGCAGTGGATTACAGGGGGACAATCAGCCCCAGCATTTT. It translates to CASSGLQGDNQPQHF.

This clonotype was found many times. The gene calls are TRBV9 and TRBJ1-2; D might be TRBD1 (6 bases). Germline CDR1 and CDR2: SGDLS and YYNGEE. The germline V and J ends were trimmed by 0 bases and 4 bases, with 13 bases remaining between them. The CDR3 consists of 15 residues. The DNA of the CDR3 is TGTGCCAGCAGCGTAGTACAGGGAGGGGTCTATGGCTACACCTTC. This codes for CASSVVQGGVYGYTF.

This clonotype showed up just a few times. The chain is built from TRBV6-4 and TRBJ1-2; TRBD1 might be the D (5 bases). Between the trimmed V and J ends, which lost 2 bases and 5 bases, there was a span of 15 bases. The germline CDR1 and CDR2 sequences are MRHNA and SNTAGT. The CDR3 is 15 amino acids. This CDR3 reads CASSDRAREAYGYTF. The CDR3 DNA is TGTGCCAGCAGTGACAGGGCCAGGGAGGCTTATGGCTACACCTTC.

The genes are TRBV5-1 and TRBJ2-5; D perhaps matches TRBD1 (6 bases). The germline V gene encodes CDR1 SGHRS and CDR2 YFSETQ. The CDR3 extends over 16 amino acids. Trimming shortened V by 0 bases and J by 3 bases, and 15 bases separated the two germline ends. The CDR3 region has the DNA TGCGCCAGCAGCTTGGAGTCCGGGACATACAAAGAGACCCAGTACTTC. Translation gives CASSLESGTYKETQYF.

This clonotype was detected only a few times. Mismatch with germline at one junction end may stem from a read error. The chain joins TRBV28 to TRBJ2-6; 7 bases map to TRBD2. Germline lookup yields CDR1 MDHEN and CDR2 SYDVKM. The CDR3 contains 16 residues. The CDR3 bases are TGTGCCAGCATTTTATGGGGGGGGGCTGGGGCCAACGTCCTGACTTTC. Translated, it gives CASILWGGAGANVLTF.